The clone carrying this TCR beta chain is a singleton in its sample. This record comes from a study of blood T cell repertoires in COVID-19. Across the study: Samples representing acute and convalescent COVID-19 were sourced from the United States, Italy and Spain. From T cells, B-cell-depleted T cells, or PBMCs came the material, which was cDNA or gDNA.

The V end was cut by 5 bases, the J end by 11 bases, with 13 bases between. This CDR3 region has 12 residues. Germline CDR1 is SGHTA and CDR2 is FQGNSA. As processed by the authors: The authors estimated nucleated cell counts from reference gene primer amplification. The assay was immunoSEQ multiplex PCR, and TCRdb's table has in-frame clones only and misses some. That table is the source of V, J and clone size, and D and trimming were worked out from the DNA. The table includes 95,000 to 150,000 clones, more than 75% detected once. The receptor was isolated from a human donor in a cohort sampled during active COVID-19. This chain joins TRBV7-2 and TRBJ1-3; perhaps TRBD1 as D (5 bases). Sequences were obtained from peripheral blood. CDR3 residues: CASSAGGRAIYF. CDR3 in DNA: TGTGCCAGCAGCGCGGGGGGTAGGGCCATATATTTT.